This is a list of T cell receptor beta chains from one sample in a study of T cells after yellow fever vaccination. TCRdb used MiXCR to reprocess the 5' RACE reads, holding one entry per CDR3 protein. The sample yields roughly 250,000 distinct CDR3 sequences, over 10% seen once. Sequencing was performed on CD4+ T cells sorted from PBMCs, taken 45 days after the yellow fever booster vaccination. These receptors all come from a man aged 25-40 years who received the YFV17D yellow fever vaccine. The CDR3 runs from the conserved cysteine through the conserved F or W. D genes are given only for firm matches. Where a row states a size, it is once, few, many or the class of an expanded clone; other rows omit it.

J gene,D gene,V gene,clone size,CDR3 DNA,CDR3 protein
TRBJ2-5,.,TRBV11-2,few,TGTGCCAGCAGCTATACCGGGCCACTAGAGACCCAGTACTTC,CASSYTGPLETQYF
TRBJ1-1,.,TRBV20-1,few,TGCAGTGCTAAGAGACGGCCGAACACTGAAGCTTTCTTT,CSAKRRPNTEAFF
TRBJ2-7,TRBD2,TRBV28,few,TGTGCCAGCAGCCTTCCTGGGGCTAGCGGCTACGAGCAGTACTTC,CASSLPGASGYEQYF
TRBJ2-3,.,TRBV29-1,.,TGCAGCGTCGCAGGGGCGGGAGACGGAGATACGCAGTATTTT,CSVAGAGDGDTQYF
TRBJ1-6,.,TRBV20-1,.,TGCAGTGCGCGCAGGACAGCAAATTCACCCCTCCACTTT,CSARRTANSPLHF
TRBJ2-3,TRBD1,TRBV9,.,TGTGCCAGCAGTCACAGGGGGCGGACAGATACGCAGTATTTT,CASSHRGRTDTQYF
TRBJ2-1,TRBD1,TRBV16,.,TGTGCCAGCAGCCGGGACAGGGCTTTTAATGAGCAGTTCTTC,CASSRDRAFNEQFF
TRBJ2-5,.,TRBV20-1,.,TGCAGTGCTAGGGGTAGGGTGGGGGCGGAGACCCAGTACTTC,CSARGRVGAETQYF
TRBJ2-5,.,TRBV6-5,few,TGTGCCAGCAGTTACTCGGGGGGGCGCGCAGAGACCCAGTACTTC,CASSYSGGRAETQYF
TRBJ2-5,.,TRBV14,few,TGTGCCAGCAGCCAGGGCGGAAAAGAGACCCAGTACTTC,CASSQGGKETQYF
TRBJ1-2,.,TRBV5-1,.,TGCGCCAGCAGCTCAGGGGTGAAGGGCTACACCTTC,CASSSGVKGYTF
TRBJ2-5,TRBD2,TRBV6-5,few,TGTGCCAGCAGGCCTAGCGGGGGGACCCAGTACTTC,CASRPSGGTQYF
TRBJ2-2,.,TRBV5-1,.,TGCGCCACCTCTACCGGGACCCACACCGGGGAGCTGTTTTTT,CATSTGTHTGELFF
TRBJ2-5,TRBD2,TRBV4-3,.,TGCGCCAGCAGCCAAGTTGTAGGGAGGGATACACGGGAGACCCAGTACTTC,CASSQVVGRDTRETQYF
TRBJ2-1,TRBD1,TRBV29-1,medium-sized,TGCAGCGTGCAACAGGGGGCCAATGAGCAGTTCTTC,CSVQQGANEQFF
TRBJ2-1,TRBD1,TRBV29-1,.,TGCAGCGTTGAAAACAGGGGCTACAATGAGCAGTTCTTC,CSVENRGYNEQFF
TRBJ1-3,TRBD1,TRBV5-1,.,TGCGCCAGCAGCTTGGACAGGGGCGGAGGAAACACCATATATTTT,CASSLDRGGGNTIYF
TRBJ1-2,.,TRBV6-2/TRBV6-3,few,TGTGCCAGCAGCCCGTTTGGCCGGACCGCTGATGGCTACACCTTC,CASSPFGRTADGYTF
TRBJ2-2,.,TRBV12-3/TRBV12-4,few,TGTGCCAGCAGTTTAGGCGGGAACGGGGAGCTGTTTTTT,CASSLGGNGELFF
TRBJ2-3,.,TRBV5-1,few,TGCGCCAGCAGCCTCCGGACCACCACAGATACGCAGTATTTT,CASSLRTTTDTQYF
TRBJ1-1,.,TRBV20-1,.,TGCAGTGCTAGAGATATAGTGAACACTGAAGCTTTCTTT,CSARDIVNTEAFF
TRBJ2-2,.,TRBV7-9,few,TGTGCCAGCAGCCTCGAATGGAACACCGGGGAGCTGTTTTTT,CASSLEWNTGELFF
TRBJ2-5,.,TRBV7-3,few,TGTGCCAGCAGCTCTGACAGGTTGGAGACCCAGTACTTC,CASSSDRLETQYF
TRBJ2-2,.,TRBV12-3/TRBV12-4,few,TGTGCCAGCAGTTTGGTGGAGGGCGGGGAGCTGTTTTTT,CASSLVEGGELFF
TRBJ2-4,.,TRBV5-1,few,TGCGCCAGCAGCTTTGGCCGGCCGATCGATGGAAACATTCAGTACTTC,CASSFGRPIDGNIQYF
TRBJ2-1,TRBD2,TRBV5-1,.,TGCGCCAGCAGCTCTTCCGGGACTAGCGGGAGCCCAATATGGAATGAGCAGTTCTTC,CASSSSGTSGSPIWNEQFF
TRBJ2-7,TRBD2,TRBV20-1,.,TGCAGTGCCTCTAGCGGGAGGGCCTACGAGCAGTACTTC,CSASSGRAYEQYF
TRBJ2-5,TRBD2,TRBV27,few,TGTGCCAGCAGTTCCCTAGCGGGAGGTTTGGAGACCCAGTACTTC,CASSSLAGGLETQYF
TRBJ2-1,TRBD2,TRBV19,.,TGTGCCAGTAGCCGCGGACTAGCGGGAAAGGATAGGCATGAGCAGTTCTTC,CASSRGLAGKDRHEQFF
TRBJ1-2,TRBD1,TRBV7-2,few,TGTGCCAGCAGGGGGACAGGGGGACCCCAGAACTATGGCTACACCTTC,CASRGTGGPQNYGYTF
TRBJ1-4,.,TRBV27,many,TGTGCCAGCAGTTTATTAGGCTCGGATGGGGGAAAACTGTTTTTT,CASSLLGSDGGKLFF
TRBJ2-3,.,TRBV28,.,TGTGCCAGCAGCCGACCCAGCACAGATACGCAGTATTTT,CASSRPSTDTQYF
TRBJ2-1,.,TRBV29-1,many,TGCAGCGTTGTCGGGAGCTCCTACAATGAGCAGTTCTTC,CSVVGSSYNEQFF
TRBJ1-1,.,TRBV20-1,few,TGCAGTGCTAGAGCCACCCCGAACACTGAAGCTTTCTTT,CSARATPNTEAFF
TRBJ2-3,.,TRBV11-2,few,TGTGCCAGCAGCCTCATGGAGGCAGATACGCAGTATTTT,CASSLMEADTQYF
TRBJ2-7,.,TRBV6-1,few,TGTGCCACTTCGGACACCCTCGTGAGGTACTTC,CATSDTLVRYF
TRBJ1-1,TRBD1,TRBV27,few,TGTGCCAGCAGTTTGGCCGGGACAGGGATGAACACTGAAGCTTTCTTT,CASSLAGTGMNTEAFF
TRBJ2-1,.,TRBV4-2,few,TGTGCCAGCAGCTATCGGACAGACAATGAGCAGTTCTTC,CASSYRTDNEQFF
TRBJ2-1,.,TRBV9,few,TGTGCCAGCAGCGTAGGTCCGACAGCCGAGCAGTTCTTC,CASSVGPTAEQFF
TRBJ2-1,.,TRBV6-6,.,TGTGCCAGCAGTTACACGAGCTACAATGAGCAGTTCTTC,CASSYTSYNEQFF
TRBJ2-6,.,TRBV21-1,once,TGTGCCAGCAGCAAATGCGTCGGGACAGGAGACTCTGGGGCCAACGTCCTGACTTTC,CASSKCVGTGDSGANVLTF
TRBJ2-7,.,TRBV3-1,.,TGTGCCAGCAGCCAGGGGGAGTTCCCCTACGAGCAGTACTTC,CASSQGEFPYEQYF
TRBJ2-3,TRBD2,TRBV20-1,few,TGCAGTGCTTTACTAGCGGGAAAGACAGATACGCAGTATTTT,CSALLAGKTDTQYF
TRBJ1-5,.,TRBV20-1,.,TGCAGTGCTAGGGCGGTACAGGGTCATAGCAATCAGCCCCAGCATTTT,CSARAVQGHSNQPQHF
TRBJ2-5,.,TRBV12-3/TRBV12-4,many,TGTGCCAGCAGACCCGGGCCTCAAGAGACCCAGTACTTC,CASRPGPQETQYF
TRBJ2-3,TRBD2,TRBV20-1,.,TGCAGTGCTAGCCCCCACGGCGGGAGTCCCGATACGCAGTATTTT,CSASPHGGSPDTQYF
TRBJ2-5,.,TRBV14,few,TGTGCCAGCAGCCGCTCAGCCGGGACTGAGCAATACTTC,CASSRSAGTEQYF
TRBJ2-3,.,TRBV7-2,few,TGTGCCAGCAGCTTAGCGGCTTGGGTCGGGGATACGCAGTATTTT,CASSLAAWVGDTQYF
TRBJ1-6,.,TRBV5-1,.,TGCGCCAGCAGCTTAGGGGACAACAACAAGTCACCCCTCCACTTT,CASSLGDNNKSPLHF
TRBJ2-2,TRBD2,TRBV11-2,few,TGTGCCAGCAGCCCTGGGGGAGGTAGCGGGATACCCACCGGGGAGCTGTTTTTT,CASSPGGGSGIPTGELFF